The TCR beta chain described here comes from a study of T cells in Graves' hyperthyroidism and ophthalmopathy. Amplified TCR beta CDR3 regions came from RNA transcripts. HTBI primers were employed in a first-round RT-PCR of the TCR CDR3. From the multiplex PCR reads, TCRdb called clonotypes with MiXCR, one entry per CDR3 protein. There are 550,000 to 800,000 distinct CDR3 sequences in the sample; roughly 17% occur only once, and roughly a sixth lies in the top ten. Study conclusions and caveats: Through a model of 13 V-J features, ophthalmopathy was separated from stable hyperthyroidism.

Germline values: CDR1 SGHKS, CDR2 YYEKEE (reference sequence). Trimming cost V 5 bases and J 7 bases, with 22 bases left between them. The CDR3 loop spans 17 amino acids. Turning to this clonotype: The antigen is undetermined.

The study defined stable Graves' hyperthyroidism as no ophthalmopathy progression within 18 months. The TCR originated in a man in his fifties or sixties with Graves' hyperthyroidism. The genes are TRBV5-5 and TRBJ1-6; D remains ambiguous. The sample consisted of blood. The CDR3, as DNA: TGTGCCAGCAGTTTAGCCTTTTTCCCAGGCAGGAATTCACCCCTCCACTTT. This gives the protein CASSLAFFPGRNSPLHF.